These T cell receptor beta chains were read from a single sample in a study of shared clonotypes between healthy human individuals. Generated by immunoSEQ multiplex PCR, the TCRdb table keeps only in-frame clones and is missing some. The sample has around 1.4 million clones; approximately 98.5% are singletons. The sample consisted of naive CD4+ T cells sorted from blood. These receptors were obtained from a man under 40 in good health. The conserved cysteine and the conserved F or W are not part of the CDR3 here.

v_call cdr3_aa
TRBV27 ASSSPAGPPYEQY
TRBV5-8 ASSHYNQPQH
TRBV10-3 AIGTGQGRETQY
TRBV14 ASSQDPGTYEQY
TRBV18 ASSPILTGEAGYT
TRBV28 ASSSATPLYRGYT
TRBV12-1 ASSPTSRDASSYEQY
TRBV10-3 AISESGLAKGV
TRBV19 ASSPGLAKSSTYEQY
TRBV18 ASSPKDSLTYEQY
TRBV7-2 ASSFEGQGNQPQH
TRBV9 ASSESGGSTDTQY
TRBV5-1 ASSNSGASYEQY
TRBV21-1 ASTFTGGVDEQY
TRBV2 ASSATGTSDYEQY
TRBV7-9 ASSLADPGYNEQF
TRBV4-1 ASSQGRQGARGQPQH
TRBV2 ASSLIRETNEKLF
TRBV19 ASSKGQGHTDTQY
TRBV29-1 SGGLAGAQGGEQF
TRBV18 ASSQGFENSGANVLT
TRBV7-9 ASSPGLAGSREQY
TRBV6-1 ASKRTSGYNEQF
TRBV14 ASSQDRRAEQF
TRBV28 ASSFTASTGELF
TRBV7-8 ASSLDRLRETQY
TRBV10-2 ASSPIHEQF
TRBV13 ASSSRGFAGELF
TRBV6-1 ASSEATLGGELF
TRBV7-2 ASSLGSGYEQY
TRBV11-2 ASSLGGSAVNYEQY
TRBV10-3 AISEPPGGGNQPQH
TRBV29-1 SVYGERGGYT
TRBV7-3 ASSNHGLAGGPIGELF
TRBV7-9 ASSSTRGGSRSRYEQY
TRBV28 ASSLTQGGFGEKLF
TRBV18 ASSLRGRDGEQF
TRBV11-2 ASSLVGLDTEAF
TRBV6-5 ASSYFEEQY
TRBV5-4 ASSLKGGGQPQH
TRBV29-1 SAAGRTYNEQF
TRBV11-1 ASSLAAASGQFYGYT
TRBV29-1 SAVTSGSIYEQY